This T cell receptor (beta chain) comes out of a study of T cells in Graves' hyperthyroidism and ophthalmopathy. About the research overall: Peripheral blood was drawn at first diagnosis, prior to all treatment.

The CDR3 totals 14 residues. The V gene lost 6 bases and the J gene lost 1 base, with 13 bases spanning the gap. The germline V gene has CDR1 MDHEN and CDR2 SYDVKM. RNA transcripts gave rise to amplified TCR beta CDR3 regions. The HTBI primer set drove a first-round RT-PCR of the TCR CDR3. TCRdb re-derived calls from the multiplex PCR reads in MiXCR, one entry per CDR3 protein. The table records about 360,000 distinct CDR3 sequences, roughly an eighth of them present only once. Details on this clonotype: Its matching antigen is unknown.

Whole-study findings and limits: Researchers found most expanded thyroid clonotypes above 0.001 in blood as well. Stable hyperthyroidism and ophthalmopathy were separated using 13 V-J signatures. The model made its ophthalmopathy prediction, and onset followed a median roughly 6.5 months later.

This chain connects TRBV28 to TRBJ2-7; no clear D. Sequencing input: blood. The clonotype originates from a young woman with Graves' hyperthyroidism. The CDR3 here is CASRDGGNSYEQYF. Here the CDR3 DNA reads TGTGCCAGCAGGGACGGCGGCAATTCCTACGAGCAGTACTTC.